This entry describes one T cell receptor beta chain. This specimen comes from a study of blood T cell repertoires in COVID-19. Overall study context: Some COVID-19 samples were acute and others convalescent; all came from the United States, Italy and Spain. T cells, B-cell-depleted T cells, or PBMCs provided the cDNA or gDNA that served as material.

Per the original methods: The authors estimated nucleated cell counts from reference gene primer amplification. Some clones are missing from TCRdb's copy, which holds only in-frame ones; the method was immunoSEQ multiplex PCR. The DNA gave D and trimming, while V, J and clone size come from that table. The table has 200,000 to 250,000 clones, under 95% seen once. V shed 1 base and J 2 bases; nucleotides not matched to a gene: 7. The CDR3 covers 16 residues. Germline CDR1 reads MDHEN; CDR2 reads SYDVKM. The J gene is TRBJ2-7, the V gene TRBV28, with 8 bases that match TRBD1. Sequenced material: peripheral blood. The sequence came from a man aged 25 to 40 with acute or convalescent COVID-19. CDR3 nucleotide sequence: TGTGCCAGCAGTTTATCCAACAGGGGGAGAACCTACGAGCAGTACTTC. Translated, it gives CASSLSNRGRTYEQYF.